The 9 T cell receptor beta chains below come from one sample, sequenced in a study of T-cell reconstitution after alpha-beta-depleted transplantation in children. A library of TCRbeta sequences, prepared with unique molecular identifiers, was generated. From the PCR reads, TCRdb called clonotypes with MiXCR, one entry per CDR3 protein. The sample yields just over 950,000 distinct CDR3 sequences, roughly 31% seen once. The material sequenced was PBMCs, mostly from graft donor cells, taken 360 days after TCRalphabeta/CD19-depleted stem cell transplant. The source of these receptors is a boy in the first two years of life who had a stem cell transplant for SCID, so the T cells may come from the graft donor.

The rearrangement uses TRBV28 and TRBJ2-4, with D unclear. V was trimmed by 2 bases and J by 0 bases, leaving 5 bases between them. CDR1 is MDHEN, CDR2 SYDVKM, per germline. The CDR3 consists of 14 residues. Written as DNA, the CDR3 is TGTGCCAGCAGTTTAGGGTCAGCCAAAAACATTCAGTACTTC. Translated: CASSLGSAKNIQYF.

V and J are TRBV15 and TRBJ1-4, with 7 bases identical to TRBD1. CDR3 length: 16 residues. CDR1 is LNHNV and CDR2 is YYDKDF in the germline V gene (reference sequence). Trimming removed 1 base from V and 5 bases from J; junction bases left unmatched: 7. The CDR3 region has the DNA TGTGCCACCAGCAGAGGCTCCGGGACAGTCAATGAAAAACTGTTTTTT. Amino acid sequence: CATSRGSGTVNEKLFF. Based on the CDR3 plus reference TRBV15 and TRBJ1-4, the full variable domain is DAMVIQNPRYQVTQFGKPVTLSCSQTLNHNVMYWYQQKSSQAPKLLFHYYDKDFNNEADTPDNFQSRRPNTSFCFLDIRSPGLGDTAMYLCATSRGSGTVNEKLFFGSGTQLSVL.

As regards this clonotype: A read error is likely, as this CDR3 ends without the conserved phenylalanine or tryptophan. The rearrangement joins TRBV7-9 to TRBJ1-1, with D possibly TRBD1 on 5 matching bases. CDR1 is SEHNR, CDR2 FQNEAQ, per germline (reference sequence). The CDR3 has 14 amino acids. Trimming took 5 bases from V and 2 from J, leaving 12 bases between them. The CDR3 coding sequence is TGTGCCAGCAGCCAAGGGGTCCCTAACACTGAAGCTTTCTCT. It specifies CASSQGVPNTEAFS.

J is TRBJ2-5 and V is TRBV7-3; possibly TRBD1 for D (6 bases). V was trimmed by 5 bases and J by 2 bases, leaving 15 bases between them. This CDR3 is built from 15 residues. Germline CDR1 reads SGHTA; CDR2 reads FQGTGA. This CDR3 is CASSPHGTTQETQYF. The CDR3 DNA reads as TGTGCCAGCAGCCCGCATGGGACAACTCAAGAGACCCAGTACTTC.

The chain uses TRBV12-3 or TRBV12-4 and TRBJ2-5; 10 nucleotides match TRBD1. CDR3 length: 12 residues. Germline trimming cut 10 bases from V and 3 bases from J; bases unmatched to any gene: 2. DNA of the CDR3: TGTGCCATCGGGACAGGGGAAGAGACCCAGTACTTC. Residues: CAIGTGEETQYF.

CDR3 amino acids: CASSRFTENENIQYF. The CDR3 DNA follows: TGTGCCAGCAGTCGGTTTACCGAGAACGAAAACATTCAGTACTTC. The J gene is TRBJ2-4, the V gene TRBV6-1; D is undetermined. The CDR3 length is 15 residues. V was shortened by 5 bases and J by 5 bases, with 16 bases between the two germline ends. CDR1 and CDR2 from the germline V gene are MNHNS and SASEGT.

This clonotype appeared a few times. The chain links TRBV12-3 or TRBV12-4 to TRBJ2-2, with D possibly TRBD2 on 6 matching bases. This CDR3 is 15 amino acids long. V shed 8 bases and J shed 1 base, with 14 bases lying between them. The CDR3 reads CASRSDGGNTGELFF. CDR3 sequence (DNA): TGTGCCAGCCGTTCGGACGGGGGGAACACCGGGGAGCTGTTTTTT.

The J gene is TRBJ2-5, the V gene TRBV6-1; a weak D match, TRBD1 (6 bases). The CDR3 spans 14 residues. The V gene's germline CDR1 is MNHNS and CDR2 SASEGT. V lost 7 bases to trimming and J lost 4 bases, with 16 bases between them. The CDR3 nucleotides read TGTGCCAGCAAGGTGGGACAAGCGCGAGAGACCCAGTACTTC. Protein: CASKVGQARETQYF.

The J gene is TRBJ2-3, the V gene TRBV2; D gene ambiguous. This CDR3 contains 12 residues. V dropped 8 bases and J dropped 4 bases, with 10 bases sitting between them. CDR1 and CDR2 from the germline V gene are SNHLY and FYNNEI. CDR3 loop: CASCLVADTQYF. CDR3 coding DNA: TGTGCCAGCTGTCTTGTGGCAGATACGCAGTATTTT.